These 15 T cell receptor beta chains were all obtained from the same sample, sequenced in a study of vaccination and CD4 T cells after COVID-19. Oncomine TCR Beta short-read sequencing was applied to DNA from cultured CD4+ T cells. A single record per CDR3 protein comes from TCRdb applying MiXCR to the PCR reads. Of around 15,000 distinct CDR3 sequences in the sample, approximately 71% were seen once. Their antigens are not known. Treatment: approximately 10-day PBMC culture with coronavirus spike peptide pools or control peptides (ViraFEST assay). Sequencing was carried out using CD4+ T cells from blood, cultured in vitro. Source of these receptors: a human donor who had recovered from COVID-19.

This clonotype appeared a few times. J is TRBJ1-2 and V is TRBV20-1; D ambiguous. Germline values: CDR1 DFQATT, CDR2 SNEGSKA (reference sequence). Between the trimmed V and J ends, which lost 4 bases and 6 bases, there was a span of 9 bases. The CDR3 totals 11 residues. Here the CDR3 DNA reads TGCAGTGCTACAGGACTTGATGGCTACACCTTC. This gives the protein CSATGLDGYTF.

The rearrangement links TRBV20-1 to TRBJ2-2; D perhaps matches TRBD2 (6 bases). V lost 2 bases to trimming and J lost 1 base, with 8 bases between them. CDR1 is DFQATT, CDR2 SNEGSKA, per germline (reference sequence). The CDR3 runs 14 residues. CDR3 sequence: CSARRAGNTGELFF. The CDR3 DNA is TGCAGTGCTAGAAGAGCGGGGAACACCGGGGAGCTGTTTTTT.

The rearrangement uses TRBV27 and TRBJ2-7; possibly TRBD1 or TRBD2 for D (5 bases each). There are 16 residues in the CDR3. Germline CDR1 MNHEY, CDR2 SMNVEV (reference sequence). Trimming pared 0 bases from V and 4 bases from J, leaving 16 bases between. CDR3 loop: CASSLSSRGQLYEQYF. For the CDR3, the DNA is TGTGCCAGCAGTTTATCTTCCCGGGGCCAACTTTACGAGCAGTACTTC.

The chain has TRBV20-1 and TRBJ1-2, with 7 bases matching TRBD1. The CDR3 is made up of 13 amino acids. Germline V CDR1 and CDR2: DFQATT, SNEGSKA (reference sequence). CDR3 coding DNA: TGCAGCAGAGCGGACAGGAGTGGCTATGGCTACACCTTC. This translates into CSRADRSGYGYTF.

The J gene is TRBJ1-5, the V gene TRBV7-7, with D maybe TRBD1 (5 bases). This CDR3 has 13 residues. V was cut by 1 base and J by 6 bases, with 7 bases left in between. The V gene's germline CDR1 is SSHAT and CDR2 FNYEAQ (reference sequence). The CDR3 here is CASSLGQGQPQHF. The CDR3 DNA sequence: TGTGCCAGCAGCTTAGGGCAGGGTCAGCCCCAGCATTTT. The full variable domain, rest sourced from reference TRBV7-7 and TRBJ1-5, is GAGVSQSPRYKVTKRGQDVTLRCDPISSHATLYWYQQALGQGPEFLTYFNYEAQPDKSGLPSDRFSAERPEGSISTLTIQRTEQRDSAMYRCASSLGQGQPQHFGDGTRLSIL.

The chain joins TRBV20-1 to TRBJ1-6; tentatively, D is TRBD1 (5 bases). Trimming took 8 bases from V and 7 from J, leaving 15 bases between them. Germline CDR1 is DFQATT and CDR2 is SNEGSKA (reference sequence). The CDR3 contains 13 residues. The CDR3 nucleotides are TGCAGTCCCTGGGGAGGGGCCAATTCACCCCTCCACTTT. It codes for CSPWGGANSPLHF.

The chain recombines TRBV19 with TRBJ1-2, with TRBD1 identical over 11 bases. CDR1 LNHDA and CDR2 SQIVND come from the germline V gene (reference sequence). V trimming: 3 bases; J trimming: 8 bases; junction bases outside the gene matches: 5. CDR3 length: 14 residues. In DNA, the CDR3 is TGTGCCAGTAGTATCGCCGGGACAGGGGGGGGCTACACCTTC. Translated, it gives CASSIAGTGGGYTF.

The chain links TRBV7-2 to TRBJ1-1; TRBD1 agrees at 7 bases. Germline V gene sequence: CDR1 SGHTA, CDR2 FQGNSA. The CDR3 has 14 amino acids. Germline trimming cut 3 bases from V and 4 bases from J; bases unmatched to any gene: 5. The CDR3: CASSLEGALTEAFF. As DNA, the CDR3 is TGTGCCAGCAGCTTGGAGGGGGCGCTCACTGAAGCTTTCTTT.

The gene calls are TRBV7-2 and TRBJ1-2; D gene ambiguous. Germline V gene sequence: CDR1 SGHTA, CDR2 FQGNSA. Trimming stripped 4 bases from V and 0 bases from J, with 9 bases between. There are 14 residues in the CDR3. The CDR3 here is CASSSVLANYGYTF. The CDR3 bases are TGTGCCAGCAGCTCAGTCCTCGCTAACTATGGCTACACCTTC.

The V and J genes are TRBV21-1 and TRBJ1-5. TRBV21-1 is a pseudogene locus. The length of the CDR3 is 14 residues. The CDR3 coding sequence is TGTGCCAGCAGCCTTTGGGTGGGAGGTCAGCCCCAGCATTTT. Residues: CASSLWVGGQPQHF.

This sequence joins TRBV20-1 and TRBJ2-3; the D gene is possibly TRBD2 (5 bases). The germline V gene has CDR1 DFQATT and CDR2 SNEGSKA (reference sequence). There are 14 residues in the CDR3. The germline V and J ends were trimmed by 6 bases and 1 base, with 14 bases remaining between them. The CDR3 nucleotides read TGCAGTGCGTGGACTCCCGACCGCACAGATACGCAGTATTTT. It yields the protein CSAWTPDRTDTQYF.

The CDR3: CSARSDRGYEQYF. The CDR3 nucleotides read TGCAGTGCTAGAAGTGACAGGGGATACGAGCAGTACTTC. This chain links TRBV20-1 with TRBJ2-7; TRBD1 matches at 8 bases. Germline lookup yields CDR1 DFQATT and CDR2 SNEGSKA (reference sequence). The CDR3 length is 13 residues. Trimming removed 2 bases from V and 4 bases from J; junction bases left unmatched: 4.

This clonotype was observed a single time. V is TRBV30 and J is TRBJ1-5; 7 nucleotides align to TRBD1. Germline V gene sequence: CDR1 GTSNPN, CDR2 SVGIG (reference sequence). CDR3 length: 14 amino acids. V shed 0 bases, J shed 4 bases, and the junction held 3 bases outside the gene matches. DNA for the CDR3: TGTGCCTGGAGTGTACGCAGGGGGAATCAGCCCCAGCATTTT. Translated, it gives CAWSVRRGNQPQHF. Drawing the rest from reference TRBV30 and TRBJ1-5, the complete variable domain is SQTIHQWPATLVQPVGSPLSLECTVEGTSNPNLYWYRQAAGRGLQLLFYSVGIGQISSEVPQNLSASRPQDRQFILSSKKLLLSDSGFYLCAWSVRRGNQPQHFGDGTRLSIL.

The chain is built from TRBV10-2 and TRBJ1-2, with D possibly matching TRBD1 (5 bases). Germline V gene data show CDR1 as WSHSY and CDR2 as SAAADI. V lost 4 bases, J lost 5 bases, and 8 bases lay in between. The length of the CDR3 is 12 residues. The CDR3 DNA is TGCGCCAGCAGTGCGGGGGGGTATGGCTACACCTTC. Translating it yields CASSAGGYGYTF.

The V call is TRBV19, the J call TRBJ1-5; D ambiguous. The CDR3 has 17 amino acids. In germline, CDR1 is LNHDA, CDR2 SQIVND (reference sequence). V was cut by 5 bases and J by 5 bases, with 22 bases left in between. The CDR3 sequence: CASSPRGDGGGYQPQHF. The CDR3 nucleotides are TGTGCCAGTAGTCCGCGCGGAGACGGAGGTGGCTATCAGCCCCAGCATTTT.